This T cell receptor beta chain was observed in a study of blood T cell repertoires in COVID-19. The CDR3 runs 19 residues. V was pared by 5 bases and J by 2 bases, with 16 bases of the junction left unmatched. Germline CDR1 and CDR2: MNHEY and SVGEGT. The method was immunoSEQ multiplex PCR; TCRdb's version includes in-frame clones alone and lacks a portion of them. Among about 77,000 clones listed, around 90% were seen once. This chain joins TRBV6-2 or TRBV6-3 and TRBJ1-4; 8 nucleotides line up with TRBD1. This TCR was recovered from a woman older than 75 with active or convalescent COVID-19. Sequencing used peripheral blood. The CDR3 bases are TGTGCCAGCAGTGACCTTGACGGTGGTGCAGGGGGCACTAATGAAAAACTGTTTTTT. Translation: CASSDLDGGAGGTNEKLFF.